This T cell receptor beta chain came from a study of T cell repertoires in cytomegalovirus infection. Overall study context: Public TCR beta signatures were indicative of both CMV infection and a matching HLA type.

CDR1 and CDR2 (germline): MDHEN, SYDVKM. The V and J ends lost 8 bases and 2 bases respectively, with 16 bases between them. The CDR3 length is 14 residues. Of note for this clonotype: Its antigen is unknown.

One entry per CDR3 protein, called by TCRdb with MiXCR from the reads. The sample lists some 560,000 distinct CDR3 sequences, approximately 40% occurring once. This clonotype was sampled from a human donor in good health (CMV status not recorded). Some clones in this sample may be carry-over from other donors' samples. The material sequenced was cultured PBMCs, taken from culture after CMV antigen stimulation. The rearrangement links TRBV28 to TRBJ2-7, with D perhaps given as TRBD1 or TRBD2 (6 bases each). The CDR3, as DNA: TGTGCCAGCCGTCTAGGGGGGACTGCCTACGAGCAGTACTTC. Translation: CASRLGGTAYEQYF.